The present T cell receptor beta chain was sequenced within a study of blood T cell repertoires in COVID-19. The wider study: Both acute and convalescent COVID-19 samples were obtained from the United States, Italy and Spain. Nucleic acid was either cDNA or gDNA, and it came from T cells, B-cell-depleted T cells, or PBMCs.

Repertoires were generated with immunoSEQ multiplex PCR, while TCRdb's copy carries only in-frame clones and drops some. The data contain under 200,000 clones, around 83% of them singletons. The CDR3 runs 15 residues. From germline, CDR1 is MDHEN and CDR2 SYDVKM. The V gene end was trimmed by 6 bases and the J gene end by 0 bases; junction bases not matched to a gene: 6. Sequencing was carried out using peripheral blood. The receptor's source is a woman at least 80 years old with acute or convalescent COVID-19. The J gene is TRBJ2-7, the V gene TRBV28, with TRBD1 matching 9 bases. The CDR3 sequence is CASRPGDRDSYEQYF. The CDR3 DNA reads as TGTGCCAGCAGACCAGGGGACAGGGACTCCTACGAGCAGTACTTC.